These T cell receptor beta chains were read from a single sample in a study of T cell responses to AZD1222 COVID-19 vaccine. Generated by immunoSEQ multiplex PCR, the TCRdb table keeps only in-frame clones and is missing some. The table records about 210,000 clones, less than 95% of them present only once. The specimen was peripheral blood, collected 28 days after the second dose of the MenACWY control vaccine. Receptors originate from an adult who received the MenACWY meningococcal vaccine as a control. Both conserved end residues are part of each CDR3. The D gene is left open where the match is weak. Size values are once, few and many counts, or a class for expanded clones, and some rows have none.

J gene | D gene | clone size | V gene | CDR3 DNA | CDR3 protein
TRBJ2-3 | . | . | TRBV6-2/TRBV6-3 | TGTGCCAGCAGTTACTTAACCGGACTCGAACCCACAGATACGCAGTATTTT | CASSYLTGLEPTDTQYF
TRBJ1-4 | . | . | TRBV19 | TGTGCCACCAGTATCGGGGGGGGGAGAGAGAAAAGACTGTTTTTT | CATSIGGGREKRLFF
TRBJ1-4 | . | . | TRBV10-3 | TGTGCCATCAGTGACAGGATTGATGAAAAACTGTTTTTT | CAISDRIDEKLFF
TRBJ2-2 | . | . | TRBV9 | TGTGCCAGCAGCCCCATGCTAGGGTCCGGGGAGCTGTTTTTT | CASSPMLGSGELFF
TRBJ1-1 | . | . | TRBV28 | TGTGCCAGCAGTTCAGCGGGGCAGGGCAACACTGAAGCTTTCTTT | CASSSAGQGNTEAFF
TRBJ2-7 | TRBD2 | few | TRBV28 | TGTGCCAGCAGTTTTACTAGCGGGGGGGCTCTCCACTACGAGCAGTACTTC | CASSFTSGGALHYEQYF
TRBJ2-7 | . | . | TRBV6-5 | TGTGCCAGCAGGCGGGACAACTACGAGCAGTACTTC | CASRRDNYEQYF
TRBJ2-7 | TRBD2 | . | TRBV28 | TGTGCCAGCAGTTCCCCCCGGACTAGCGGAGATTACGAGCAGTACTTC | CASSSPRTSGDYEQYF
TRBJ1-5 | TRBD1 | . | TRBV19 | TGTGCCACTCAAATAGGGACAGGCAATCAGCCCCAGCATTTT | CATQIGTGNQPQHF
TRBJ2-2 | . | . | TRBV28 | TGTGCCAGCAGTTTAGGGAACACCGGGGAGCTGTTTTTT | CASSLGNTGELFF
TRBJ2-7 | . | . | TRBV28 | TGTGCCAGCAGCCCACACACAGGGTACGAGCAGTACTTC | CASSPHTGYEQYF
TRBJ2-1 | TRBD2 | . | TRBV28 | TGTGCCAGCAGTAATAGCGGGAGGTCCTACAATGAGCAGTTCTTC | CASSNSGRSYNEQFF
TRBJ1-2 | . | . | TRBV2 | TGTGCCAGCAGCCTGGAGGGCTATGGCTACACCTTC | CASSLEGYGYTF
TRBJ1-2 | . | . | TRBV28 | TGTGCCAGCAGTGAGAGCTATGGCTACACCTTC | CASSESYGYTF
TRBJ1-2 | . | . | TRBV10-3 | TGTGCCATCAGTGAGTCGACGCCCCTTTACGTTTTC | CAISESTPLYVF
TRBJ2-5 | . | . | TRBV7-8 | TGTGCCAGCAGCTTAGGTCTCGAACAAGAGACCCAGTACTTC | CASSLGLEQETQYF
TRBJ1-1 | TRBD1 | once | TRBV6-1 | TGTGCCAGCAGTGAAGTGGGGACAGGACCTATTGAAGCTTTCTTT | CASSEVGTGPIEAFF
TRBJ1-2 | TRBD1 | once | TRBV5-1 | TGCGCCAGCAGCCCCCCAGGGGGGAGGACTAACTATGGCTACACCTTC | CASSPPGGRTNYGYTF
TRBJ1-5 | TRBD1 | . | TRBV28 | TGTGCCAGCCGGACAGGGCGCAATCAGCCCCAGCATTTT | CASRTGRNQPQHF
TRBJ1-5 | TRBD1 | . | TRBV10-3 | TGTGCCATCAGTGAGACAATGGGACAGGCTAGCAATCAGCCCCAGCATTTT | CAISETMGQASNQPQHF
TRBJ1-5 | TRBD1 | . | TRBV30 | TGTGCCTGGGGGACAGGGTTAAGAAATCAGCCCCAGCATTTT | CAWGTGLRNQPQHF
TRBJ1-1 | TRBD1 | . | TRBV5-4 | TGTGCCAGCAGCACCGGGACAGGGGAGTACACTGAAGCTTTCTTT | CASSTGTGEYTEAFF
TRBJ1-5 | . | once | TRBV12-3/TRBV12-4 | TGTGCCAGCAGTTTTTCAGCGGATCAGCCCCAGCATTTT | CASSFSADQPQHF
TRBJ2-6 | . | . | TRBV27 | TGTGCCAGCCGGCAGGGCTCCTCTGGGGCCAACGTCCTGACTTTC | CASRQGSSGANVLTF
TRBJ1-1 | . | . | TRBV4-2 | TGTGCCAGCAGCCAAGATAAGGGGCAGATGACTGAAGCTTTCTTT | CASSQDKGQMTEAFF
TRBJ2-5 | . | . | TRBV2 | TGTGCCAGCAGTAGGATAATAGAGACCCAGTACTTC | CASSRIIETQYF
TRBJ2-7 | . | . | TRBV5-1 | TGCGCCAGCAGCTTGAACTCGGGACTGCGACAGTCGGGCTACGAGCAGTACTTC | CASSLNSGLRQSGYEQYF
TRBJ1-5 | TRBD1 | . | TRBV19 | TGTGCCAGTAGTAGGGACAGGGTATCGGGGCAGCCCCAGCATTTT | CASSRDRVSGQPQHF
TRBJ1-2 | . | . | TRBV4-1 | TGCGCCAGCAGCCAAGTAGGGGACACCCTTAACTATGGCTACACCTTC | CASSQVGDTLNYGYTF
TRBJ2-1 | . | . | TRBV20-1 | TGCAGTGCTAGTTCAAATGAGCAGTTCTTC | CSASSNEQFF
TRBJ1-5 | . | once | TRBV27 | TGTGCCAGCAGTCCCGCCGGGGGAAGGCCCCAGCATTTT | CASSPAGGRPQHF
TRBJ2-2 | TRBD2 | . | TRBV29-1 | TGCAGCGTTGACATAGGGACTAGCGTAGGGTGGTCGGGGGAGCTGTTTTTT | CSVDIGTSVGWSGELFF
TRBJ1-3 | . | . | TRBV3-1/TRBV3-2 | TGTGCCAGCAGCGTCGGGAACTCTGGAAACACCATATATTTT | CASSVGNSGNTIYF
TRBJ1-6 | TRBD1 | . | TRBV9 | TGTGCCAGCAGCGTAGAAGGGGGCCCGTATAATTCACCCCTCCACTTT | CASSVEGGPYNSPLHF
TRBJ2-1 | . | . | TRBV28 | TGTGCCAGCAGGTCTCATAAAGGTGGGATAGTGATCGGTGAGCAGTTCTTC | CASRSHKGGIVIGEQFF